Presented here are 18 T cell receptor beta chains from one specimen sequenced in a study of breast tumors, draining lymph nodes, adjacent tissues. TCRdb called the multiplex PCR reads again in MiXCR, with one record for every CDR3 protein. The table lists more than 50,000 distinct CDR3 sequences, roughly 44% of them singletons. Sequenced material: breast tumor tissue. All receptors derive from a female donor with breast cancer. Some clones in this sample may be carry-over from other donors' samples.

Of note for this clonotype: One end of the junction is discordant with germline, which a read error may explain. This rearrangement joins TRBV6-6 to TRBJ2-7; D perhaps matches TRBD2 (6 bases). The CDR3 has 13 amino acids. Germline V gives CDR1 MNHNY, CDR2 SVGAGI (reference sequence). CDR3 sequence: CASSHSRAGEQYF. CDR3 nucleotide sequence: TGTGCCAGCAGTCACTCTAGGGCGGGGGAGCAGTACTTC.

For this clonotype: This may be a read error: a much more frequent sequence differs by one nucleotide. This rearrangement joins TRBV6-2 or TRBV6-3 to TRBJ2-1; D is unresolved. The ends were cut back, 7 bases at V and 7 bases at J, with 11 bases in the middle. Germline values: CDR1 MNHEY, CDR2 SVGEGT. This CDR3 comprises 12 residues. The CDR3 bases are TGTGCCAGCAACTTAGATAATAATGAGCAGTTCTTC. This gives the protein CASNLDNNEQFF.

This clonotype has only a few counts. The chain combines TRBV7-8 with TRBJ1-2, with 8 bases identical to TRBD1. Germline CDR1 and CDR2: SGHVS and FQNEAQ. The CDR3 runs to 12 residues. CDR3 nucleotides: TGTGCTAAGACAGGGGCTAACTATGGCTACACCTTC. This sequence encodes CAKTGANYGYTF.

The CDR3 nucleotides read TGTGCCAGCAGACTAACAGGACATAGCAATCAGCCCCAGCATTTT. Protein product: CASRLTGHSNQPQHF. V usage is TRBV2 and J usage is TRBJ1-5, with a possible D match to TRBD1 (5 bases). The CDR3 has 15 amino acids. Per germline, CDR1 SNHLY and CDR2 FYNNEI. Deletions cut 6 bases from V and 0 bases from J, with 12 bases between.

This clonotype showed up many times. This chain links TRBV14 with TRBJ2-2; 11 bases agree with TRBD1. The CDR3 is 17 amino acids. The junction had 7 bases not matched to a gene; V was cut back by 4 bases and J by 3 bases. Per the germline V gene, CDR1 is SGHDN and CDR2 is FVKESK. The CDR3 here is CASSPVPGQGDTGELFF. For the CDR3, the DNA is TGTGCCAGCAGCCCCGTACCGGGACAGGGGGACACCGGGGAGCTGTTTTTT.

This clonotype was recorded many times. V gene TRBV29-1 combines with J gene TRBJ2-5; TRBD1 agrees at 7 bases. The V gene end was trimmed by 3 bases and the J gene end by 1 base; junction bases not matched to a gene: 5. The CDR3 consists of 14 residues. The germline gives CDR1 SQVTM, CDR2 ANQGSEA. The CDR3 DNA reads as TGCAGCGTTGAGTCGGGACAGCTCCAAGAGACCCAGTACTTC. It yields the protein CSVESGQLQETQYF. Looking up the rest from reference TRBV29-1 and TRBJ2-5 gives the full variable domain: SAVISQKPSRDICQRGTSLTIQCQVDSQVTMMFWYRQQPGQSLTLIATANQGSEATYESGFVIDKFPISRPNLTFSTLTVSNMSPEDSSIYLCSVESGQLQETQYFGPGTRLLVL.

This clonotype showed up just a few times. The gene calls are TRBV7-9 and TRBJ1-1; 9 bases line up with TRBD1. There are 14 residues in the CDR3. Germline V lookup: CDR1 SEHNR, CDR2 FQNEAQ (reference sequence). V gave up 5 bases and J gave up 1 base; unmatched junction bases: 2. This CDR3 is CASSKGQGNTEAFF. CDR3 DNA sequence: TGTGCCAGCAGCAAGGGACAGGGGAACACTGAAGCTTTCTTT.

The chain recombines TRBV7-9 with TRBJ2-1, with 7 bases identical to TRBD1. CDR1 and CDR2 (germline): SEHNR, FQNEAQ (reference sequence). The CDR3 is 16 amino acids. V gave up 4 bases and J gave up 3 bases; unmatched junction bases: 9. In nucleotides, the CDR3 is TGTGCCAGCAGCTCCCTGGACGGGACAGACTACAATGAGCAGTTCTTC. It specifies CASSSLDGTDYNEQFF. Combining the CDR3 with reference TRBV7-9 and TRBJ2-1 gives the whole variable domain DTGVSQNPRHKITKRGQNVTFRCDPISEHNRLYWYRQTLGQGPEFLTYFQNEAQLEKSRLLSDRFSAERPKGSFSTLEIQRTEQGDSAMYLCASSSLDGTDYNEQFFGPGTRLTVL.

This clonotype was counted between two and nine times. The rearrangement joins TRBV27 to TRBJ1-4; 7 bases match TRBD1. The V and J ends lost 7 bases and 0 bases, in that order; junction bases with no gene match: 23. This CDR3 is built from 21 residues. Looked up from germline, CDR1 is MNHEY and CDR2 is SMNVEV (reference sequence). CDR3 protein: CASTPRMTGTVPWATNEKLFF. Written as DNA, the CDR3 is TGTGCCAGCACCCCGAGGATGACAGGGACGGTACCTTGGGCAACTAATGAAAAACTGTTTTTT.

This clonotype was seen repeatedly, ten times or more. This sequence joins TRBV6-2 or TRBV6-3 and TRBJ1-2; D unclear. The CDR3 length is 15 residues. V lost 0 bases to trimming and J lost 4 bases, with 12 bases between them. Germline CDR1 reads MNHEY; CDR2 reads SVGEGT. The CDR3 nucleotides are TGTGCCAGCAGTTACTCCCGGGAAGGAGGCTATGGCTACACCTTC. Amino acids: CASSYSREGGYGYTF.

The chain recombines TRBV15 with TRBJ1-4; weak D call: TRBD1 (5 bases). Trimming removed 5 bases from V and 6 bases from J, with 16 bases in between. This CDR3 region has 15 residues. Germline CDR1 LNHNV, CDR2 YYDKDF (reference sequence). This CDR3 reads CATSGMWQGDEKLFF. Written as DNA, the CDR3 is TGTGCCACCAGCGGGATGTGGCAGGGTGATGAAAAACTGTTTTTT.

This clonotype occurred once. Relative to the germline gene, one junction end is altered; a read error may explain this. V and J are TRBV29-1 and TRBJ1-4, with unresolved D. CDR1 and CDR2 (germline): SQVTM, ANQGSEA. The CDR3 sequence is 14 residues long. This chain's CDR3 is CSVGTRLRREKMFF. DNA for the CDR3: TGCAGCGTTGGGACGCGTTTGAGGCGTGAAAAAATGTTTTTT.

This chain connects TRBV7-2 to TRBJ2-7; 8 bases are shared with TRBD2. The germline CDR1 and CDR2 sequences are SGHTA and FQGNSA. CDR3 length equals 15 residues. V lost 1 base and J lost 6; bases outside the gene matches: 8. DNA for the CDR3: TGTGCCAGCAGCTTAGTAGCGGGGACCGTGGCCGAGCAGTACTTC. Translated: CASSLVAGTVAEQYF.

This clonotype was seen repeatedly, ten times or more. CDR3 loop: CASPVTSGGASGTDTQYF. CDR3 in DNA: TGTGCCAGCCCTGTGACTAGCGGGGGGGCTAGTGGCACAGATACGCAGTATTTT. V gene TRBV2 combines with J gene TRBJ2-3, with 14 bases fitting TRBD2. Germline trimming cut 8 bases from V and 1 base from J; bases unmatched to any gene: 11. Germline V CDR1 and CDR2: SNHLY, FYNNEI. CDR3 length: 18 residues.

This clonotype came up many times. This chain joins TRBV2 and TRBJ2-7, with 8 bases matching TRBD2. Per germline, CDR1 SNHLY and CDR2 FYNNEI. V shed 4 bases and J 4 bases; nucleotides not matched to a gene: 9. This CDR3 has 15 amino acids. The CDR3 region has the DNA TGTGCCAGCAGTGCCACGGGACTAGGCCGATACGAGCAGTACTTC. Encoded protein: CASSATGLGRYEQYF.

The chain recombines TRBV2 with TRBJ1-2; no clear D gene. V was trimmed by 5 bases and J by 12 bases, leaving 28 bases between them. The CDR3 is made up of 16 amino acids. In germline, CDR1 is SNHLY, CDR2 FYNNEI. Here the CDR3 reads CASSSPASVRLGSDTF. As DNA, the CDR3 is TGTGCCAGCAGTTCTCCGGCATCCGTGCGTCTTGGTAGCGACACCTTC.

V usage is TRBV29-1 and J usage is TRBJ2-5, with TRBD2 as a possible D gene (6 bases). The CDR3 extends over 15 amino acids. Germline CDR1 and CDR2: SQVTM and ANQGSEA. Trimming shortened V by 4 bases and J by 6 bases, and 21 bases separated the two germline ends. CDR3 sequence reads: CSVVGEVGGMKTQYF. CDR3 nucleotide sequence: TGCAGCGTTGTTGGGGAGGTCGGGGGAATGAAGACCCAGTACTTC.

This clonotype came up many times. This rearrangement joins TRBV20-1 to TRBJ2-2; TRBD1 agrees at 10 bases. The length of the CDR3 is 16 residues. V lost 0 bases to trimming and J lost 6 bases; unmatched junction nucleotides: 7. Germline values: CDR1 DFQATT, CDR2 SNEGSKA (reference sequence). The CDR3 bases are TGCAGTGCTAGAGAGGGACAGGGGAGAACCGCCGGGGAGCTGTTTTTT. Protein: CSAREGQGRTAGELFF.